The 21 T cell receptor beta chains below all came from one sample that was sequenced in a study of OX40 agonist ivuxolimab in advanced cancers. The data were produced by immunoSEQ multiplex PCR, yet TCRdb's version contains in-frame clones alone and is incomplete. The sample lists 100,000 or so clones; approximately 91% were seen once. The sequenced sample was CD4+ or CD8+ T cells sorted from blood, obtained in a trial of the OX40 agonist ivuxolimab. The receptor source for this set is an adult with an advanced solid tumor such as melanoma, head and neck, liver or kidney cancer.

The rearrangement links TRBV7-3 to TRBJ2-1, with D unresolved. Trimming stripped 1 base from V and 1 base from J, with 5 bases between. The CDR3 spans 14 residues. The V gene's germline CDR1 is SGHTA and CDR2 FQGTGA. CDR3 DNA: TGTGCCAGCAGCTTAATTTCTTCCTACAATGAGCAGTTCTTC. This translates into CASSLISSYNEQFF.

The CDR3 loop is CASSLLGSGGTEAFF. CDR3 sequence (DNA): TGCGCCAGCAGCTTGTTGGGGTCAGGGGGCACTGAAGCTTTCTTT. This rearrangement joins TRBV5-1 to TRBJ1-1, with 7 bases lining up with TRBD1. Trimming removed 1 base from V and 4 bases from J; junction bases left unmatched: 7. This CDR3 has 15 residues. Germline-derived CDR1 and CDR2 are SGHRS and YFSETQ.

Comments on this clone: The sample has other DNA sequences that encode this CDR3 too. The chain has TRBV6-5 and TRBJ1-2; D may be TRBD1 (5 bases). V lost 0 bases and J 4 bases, leaving 9 bases between the germline ends. Germline V gives CDR1 MNHEY, CDR2 SVGAGI. CDR3 size: 14 residues. The CDR3 is CASSYSGGGYGYTF. Written as DNA, the CDR3 is TGTGCCAGCAGTTACTCGGGGGGTGGCTATGGCTACACCTTC.

V gene TRBV6-5 combines with J gene TRBJ2-4; either TRBD1 or TRBD2 may supply D (5 bases each). The CDR3 sequence is 16 residues long. The germline V gene encodes CDR1 MNHEY and CDR2 SVGAGI. V lost 2 bases, J lost 0 bases, and 11 bases lay in between. The CDR3 DNA sequence: TGTGCCAGCAGTTACGTGGGGGTTCTAGCCAAAAACATTCAGTACTTC. Its protein product is CASSYVGVLAKNIQYF.

The rearrangement joins TRBV27 to TRBJ2-2; D might be TRBD2 (6 bases). V dropped 6 bases and J dropped 4 bases, with 12 bases sitting between them. There are 14 residues in the CDR3. The germline V gene has CDR1 MNHEY and CDR2 SMNVEV (reference sequence). This CDR3 is CASRPLGGTGELFF. Here the CDR3 DNA reads TGTGCCAGCAGGCCATTGGGGGGCACCGGGGAGCTGTTTTTT.

The J gene is TRBJ1-2, the V gene TRBV20-1; D gene unclear. Germline CDR1 DFQATT, CDR2 SNEGSKA (reference sequence). The V end was cut by 5 bases, the J end by 4 bases, with 8 bases between. CDR3 length: 11 residues. The CDR3 spells CSAGVVYGYTF. Written as DNA, the CDR3 is TGCAGTGCTGGGGTAGTCTATGGCTACACCTTC.

The chain combines TRBV10-3 with TRBJ2-1, with 7 bases lining up with TRBD2. The CDR3 is made up of 14 amino acids. J lost 5 bases, V lost 6 bases, and 7 bases had no gene match. CDR1 and CDR2 (germline): ENHRY, SYGVKD. DNA for the CDR3: TGTGCCATCAGAGACAGCGGGACCCACAATGAGCAGTTCTTC. It is translated as CAIRDSGTHNEQFF.

The chain has TRBV6-5 and TRBJ2-2; D not resolved. CDR3 length equals 13 residues. V shed 7 bases and J shed 2 bases, with 8 bases lying between them. CDR1 is MNHEY and CDR2 is SVGAGI in the germline V gene. In DNA, the CDR3 is TGTGCCAGCACGGCAGATAACACCGGGGAGCTGTTTTTT. Translating gives CASTADNTGELFF.

The chain joins TRBV6-5 to TRBJ1-2; D uncertain. Germline V gene lookup returns CDR1 MNHEY and CDR2 SVGAGI. The V and J ends lost 5 bases and 4 bases respectively, with 20 bases between them. The CDR3 covers 16 residues. DNA for the CDR3: TGTGCCAGCAGTCACTTGATACCCCCCGAGCCCTATGGCTACACCTTC. Its translation: CASSHLIPPEPYGYTF.

This clone appeared once. DNA of the CDR3: TGTGCCTGGAGTGTCCCCGACAGGGGTAACTATGGCTACACCTTC. Its protein is CAWSVPDRGNYGYTF. This chain joins TRBV30 and TRBJ1-2; 8 bases fit TRBD1. The V gene end was trimmed by 0 bases and the J gene end by 1 base; junction bases not matched to a gene: 4. This CDR3 region has 15 residues. Germline CDR1 and CDR2: GTSNPN and SVGIG (reference sequence).

The rearrangement uses TRBV19 and TRBJ1-1; D gene ambiguous. V shed 4 bases and J shed 1 base, with 19 bases lying between them. This CDR3 has 17 residues. From germline, CDR1 is LNHDA and CDR2 SQIVND (reference sequence). The DNA for the CDR3 is TGTGCCAGTAGTACCCCCATGGGCAAAGGGAGGAACACTGAAGCTTTCTTT. This gives the protein CASSTPMGKGRNTEAFF.

This chain links TRBV13 with TRBJ2-2; D remains ambiguous. V was cut by 3 bases and J by 0 bases, with 11 bases left in between. Germline CDR1 is PRHDT and CDR2 is FYEKMQ (reference sequence). The CDR3 has 16 residues. The CDR3 loop reads CASSFRGPTNTGELFF. The CDR3, as DNA: TGTGCCAGCAGCTTCCGCGGACCCACGAACACCGGGGAGCTGTTTTTT.

The chain recombines TRBV2 with TRBJ1-2; D is ambiguous. Per the germline V gene, CDR1 is SNHLY and CDR2 is FYNNEI. Deletions cut 6 bases from V and 7 bases from J, with 12 bases between. CDR3 length equals 12 residues. CDR3 amino acids: CASSVLMGGYTF. The CDR3 nucleotides are TGTGCCAGCAGCGTTTTGATGGGTGGCTACACCTTC.

The chain recombines TRBV14 with TRBJ1-6; D ambiguous. V shed 0 bases and J shed 7 bases, with 4 bases lying between them. Germline V gives CDR1 SGHDN, CDR2 FVKESK. CDR3 length: 13 residues. The CDR3 reads CASSQEWNSPLHF. The CDR3 DNA reads TGTGCCAGCAGCCAAGAGTGGAATTCACCCCTCCACTTT.

This clone was detected a few times. This chain connects TRBV2 to TRBJ1-4; D not resolved. Germline CDR1 SNHLY, CDR2 FYNNEI. CDR3 size: 14 residues. Trimming left V 3 bases short and J 10 bases short, with 15 bases between. CDR3 amino acids: CASSEAGGGGKLFF. CDR3 nucleotide sequence: TGTGCCAGCAGTGAGGCTGGTGGTGGTGGAAAACTGTTTTTT.

V is TRBV15 and J is TRBJ2-7; TRBD1 might be the D (6 bases). This CDR3 has 14 amino acids. Germline CDR1 is LNHNV and CDR2 is YYDKDF (reference sequence). The V end was cut by 5 bases, the J end by 2 bases, with 13 bases between. The CDR3 sequence: CATSRGGAAYEQYF. The CDR3 DNA reads TGTGCCACCAGCCGAGGGGGAGCAGCCTACGAGCAGTACTTC. Combining the CDR3 with reference TRBV15 and TRBJ2-7 gives the whole variable domain DAMVIQNPRYQVTQFGKPVTLSCSQTLNHNVMYWYQQKSSQAPKLLFHYYDKDFNNEADTPDNFQSRRPNTSFCFLDIRSPGLGDTAMYLCATSRGGAAYEQYFGPGTRLTVT.

The chain recombines TRBV6-5 with TRBJ1-1; D might be TRBD1 (6 bases). V dropped 4 bases and J dropped 3 bases, with 9 bases sitting between them. CDR3 length: 13 amino acids. Germline V gene data show CDR1 as MNHEY and CDR2 as SVGAGI. The CDR3 region has the DNA TGTGCCAGCAGTTCACAGGGTCACACTGAAGCTTTCTTT. Translating gives CASSSQGHTEAFF.

The chain has TRBV18 and TRBJ2-2; 9 bases are a match to TRBD2. The CDR3 covers 16 residues. V lost 3 bases and J lost 6; bases outside the gene matches: 8. The germline V gene has CDR1 KGHSH and CDR2 LQKENI. CDR3 protein: CASSPSGSPVAGELFF. CDR3 nucleotides: TGTGCCAGCTCACCTAGCGGGAGTCCGGTCGCCGGGGAGCTGTTTTTT. The complete variable domain, with remaining parts taken from reference TRBV18 and TRBJ2-2, reads NAGVMQNPRHLVRRRGQEARLRCSPMKGHSHVYWYRQLPEEGLKFMVYLQKENIIDESGMPKERFSAEFPKEGPSILRIQQVVRGDSAAYFCASSPSGSPVAGELFFGEGSRLTVL.

This chain links TRBV30 with TRBJ1-1; no clear D. V lost 5 bases, J lost 5 bases, and 9 bases lay in between. The CDR3 runs 11 residues. The germline gives CDR1 GTSNPN, CDR2 SVGIG (reference sequence). The CDR3, as DNA: TGTGCCTGGGCTAGAGGGACTGAAGCTTTCTTT. Its protein product is CAWARGTEAFF.

CDR3 sequence reads: CASSELKGNEQFF. The CDR3 DNA reads TGTGCCAGCAGTGAATTAAAGGGCAATGAGCAGTTCTTC. This rearrangement joins TRBV6-1 to TRBJ2-1; no definite D call. CDR3 length: 13 amino acids. V lost 2 bases to trimming and J lost 6 bases, with 8 bases between them. CDR1 MNHNS and CDR2 SASEGT come from the germline V gene.

The chain couples TRBV27 to TRBJ1-1; D gene unclear. Trimming cost V 8 bases and J 1 base, with 20 bases left between them. This CDR3 contains 16 residues. Looked up from germline, CDR1 is MNHEY and CDR2 is SMNVEV (reference sequence). This CDR3 is CASWSSEGRTNTEAFF. Here the CDR3 DNA reads TGTGCCAGCTGGTCGTCGGAAGGGAGAACGAACACTGAAGCTTTCTTT.